The 24 T cell receptor beta chains given below trace back to one sample, sequenced in a study of PD-L1 blockade in urothelial cancer (dated by TCRdb to 2015 to 2018). Library preparation used the immunoSEQ multiplex PCR assay. TCRdb retrieved this table from immuneACCESS and kept in-frame rearrangements only. Not all clones are present; in checked studies, unresolved V genes account for under half, and no reason is known for the remainder. This sample gives 70,000 to 90,000 clones in total; around 85% of them show up just once. The ten largest make up roughly 14% of the sample. Read against the paper, the sample's time point label means: pretreatment peripheral blood. Sequenced material: PBMCs, taken around atezolizumab (anti-PD-L1) treatment. The receptor source for this set is a man in his sixties with urothelial cancer.

This clone was seen only a few times. This rearrangement joins TRBV6-1 to TRBJ1-6, with TRBD1 identical over 9 bases. V trimming: 7 bases; J trimming: 11 bases; junction bases outside the gene matches: 12. CDR3 size: 15 residues. Per the germline V gene, CDR1 is MNHNS and CDR2 is SASEGT. CDR3 in amino acids: CASTGGVQGATPLHF. Here the CDR3 DNA reads TGTGCCAGCACCGGAGGGGTACAGGGGGCGACACCCCTCCACTTT.

The genes are TRBV7-9 and TRBJ1-5, with TRBD1 identical over 7 bases. The CDR3 runs 16 residues. The trim removed 4 bases at V and 0 bases at J, leaving 6 bases unmatched. In germline, CDR1 is SEHNR, CDR2 FQNEAQ (reference sequence). The CDR3 protein is CASSSSTGNSNQPQHF. The CDR3 region has the DNA TGTGCCAGCAGCTCATCGACAGGGAATAGCAATCAGCCCCAGCATTTT.

V gene TRBV11-3 combines with J gene TRBJ2-2; D is unresolved. Germline loops: CDR1 SGHNT, CDR2 YENEEA. CDR3 length equals 12 residues. The ends were cut back, 6 bases at V and 6 bases at J, with 8 bases in the middle. CDR3 amino acids: CASSRVPGELFF. The DNA for the CDR3 is TGTGCCAGCAGTCGAGTCCCCGGGGAGCTGTTTTTT.

About this clone: Other DNA sequences in the sample encode the same CDR3. V gene TRBV7-9 combines with J gene TRBJ2-5; a weak D match, TRBD1 (6 bases). Germline V lookup: CDR1 SEHNR, CDR2 FQNEAQ (reference sequence). The germline V and J ends were trimmed by 6 bases and 0 bases, with 8 bases remaining between them. The CDR3 has 13 amino acids. The CDR3 spells CASRDRYQETQYF. DNA for the CDR3: TGTGCCAGCAGGGACAGATACCAAGAGACCCAGTACTTC.

The chain recombines TRBV5-4 with TRBJ2-3, with TRBD2 matching over 9 bases. Per the germline V gene, CDR1 is SGHNT and CDR2 is YYREEE (reference sequence). With 7 bases clipped from V and 6 bases from J, the junction kept 9 bases outside the gene matches. The CDR3 loop spans 14 amino acids. The CDR3 loop reads CASWARGGRDTQYF. CDR3 sequence (DNA): TGTGCCAGCTGGGCGCGGGGGGGTAGGGATACGCAGTATTTT.

This rearrangement joins TRBV9 to TRBJ2-5, with 8 positions matching TRBD1. Germline V CDR1 and CDR2: SGDLS, YYNGEE. The CDR3 loop spans 16 amino acids. The ends lost 5 bases at V and 2 bases at J; junction bases unmatched: 11. The CDR3 region is CASSTGDRRLQETQYF. The CDR3 coding sequence is TGTGCCAGCAGTACAGGGGACAGGCGGCTACAAGAGACCCAGTACTTC. Based on the CDR3 plus reference TRBV9 and TRBJ2-5, the full variable domain is DSGVTQTPKHLITATGQRVTLRCSPRSGDLSVYWYQQSLDQGLQFLIQYYNGEERAKGNILERFSAQQFPDLHSELNLSSLELGDSALYFCASSTGDRRLQETQYFGPGTRLLVL.

This clone was found a few times. The CDR3, as DNA: TGCGCCAGGGAGGACAGGGGGCCAGCCTTCCCCACTTTACCCTATAATTCACCCCTCCACTTT. Its translation: CAREDRGPAFPTLPYNSPLHF. The chain employs TRBV10-1 and TRBJ1-6, with 11 bases that match TRBD1. This CDR3 contains 21 residues. Germline V gene data show CDR1 as WNHNN and CDR2 as SYGVQD (reference sequence). J was trimmed by 2 bases and V by 9 bases; bases with no gene match: 21.

In its sample, this clone was seen once. CDR3 coding DNA: TGTGCCAGCAGCGCAAGCGGGGGGATGACCGGGGAGCTGTTTTTT. Amino acids: CASSASGGMTGELFF. The chain carries TRBV9 and TRBJ2-2, with 9 bases aligning to TRBD2. The CDR3 consists of 15 residues. The germline gives CDR1 SGDLS, CDR2 YYNGEE. V dropped 3 bases and J dropped 5; count of bases not matched to a gene: 5.

This sequence joins TRBV9 and TRBJ2-2, with a weak D call TRBD2 (5 bases). Germline CDR1 reads SGDLS; CDR2 reads YYNGEE. Deletions cut 0 bases from V and 1 base from J, with 7 bases between. This CDR3 is 15 amino acids long. The CDR3: CASSVAGRNTGELFF. The CDR3 coding sequence is TGTGCCAGCAGCGTAGCGGGGAGGAACACCGGGGAGCTGTTTTTT.

This rearrangement joins TRBV7-3 to TRBJ1-1, with 8 bases fitting TRBD1. Trimming cost V 1 base and J 0 bases; bases outside gene matches: 16. Germline V lookup: CDR1 SGHTA, CDR2 FQGTGA. The CDR3 runs 20 residues. CDR3 sequence (DNA): TGTGCCAGCAGCTTAAATCTGTTGGGGACAGGCACGACGATGAACACTGAAGCTTTCTTT. The encoded protein is CASSLNLLGTGTTMNTEAFF.

V usage is TRBV18 and J usage is TRBJ2-7; perhaps TRBD1 as D (6 bases). CDR1 and CDR2 (germline): KGHSH, LQKENI. The CDR3 is 15 amino acids. V was trimmed by 3 bases and J by 3 bases, leaving 15 bases between them. The CDR3 DNA reads TGTGCCAGCTCACCGGCCCGGGACATCCTCTACGAGCAGTACTTC. This sequence encodes CASSPARDILYEQYF.

This clone showed up just once. The chain is built from TRBV7-9 and TRBJ2-1; 11 nucleotides match TRBD1. Germline V lookup: CDR1 SEHNR, CDR2 FQNEAQ (reference sequence). This CDR3 region has 14 residues. The trim removed 5 bases at V and 9 bases at J, leaving 6 bases unmatched. The CDR3 nucleotides are TGTGCCAGCAGCCCTCGGGGGACAGGGGGTGAGCAGTTCTTC. Amino acid sequence: CASSPRGTGGEQFF.

The chain uses TRBV15 and TRBJ2-2; 9 nucleotides agree with TRBD1. CDR1 is LNHNV and CDR2 is YYDKDF in the germline V gene (reference sequence). The junction had 3 bases not matched to a gene; V was cut back by 8 bases and J by 5 bases. The CDR3 runs to 13 residues. The CDR3 nucleotides are TGTGCCACCTCGACAGGGGGGACCGGGGAGCTGTTTTTT. It translates to CATSTGGTGELFF.

The rearrangement links TRBV30 to TRBJ2-1, with 8 bases that match TRBD2. J was trimmed by 6 bases and V by 5 bases; bases with no gene match: 3. The CDR3 is made up of 12 amino acids. Germline V lookup: CDR1 GTSNPN, CDR2 SVGIG (reference sequence). DNA for the CDR3: TGTGCCTGGCGGGGGGGGGTCAATGAGCAGTTCTTC. As protein: CAWRGGVNEQFF.

The chain has TRBV19 and TRBJ1-3; D is undetermined. Germline CDR1 and CDR2: LNHDA and SQIVND (reference sequence). The CDR3 is 15 residues long. The V end was cut by 5 bases, the J end by 2 bases, with 13 bases between. The CDR3 DNA follows: TGTGCCAGTAGTCGGAACTCCCGGGCTGGAAACACCATATATTTT. Translating it yields CASSRNSRAGNTIYF. Variable domain in full (rest from reference TRBV19 and TRBJ1-3): DGGITQSPKYLFRKEGQNVTLSCEQNLNHDAMYWYRQDPGQGLRLIYYSQIVNDFQKGDIAEGYSVSREKKESFPLTVTSAQKNPTAFYLCASSRNSRAGNTIYFGEGSWLTVV.

V and J are TRBV9 and TRBJ2-7; maybe TRBD1 (5 bases). V gave up 5 bases and J gave up 3 bases, with 18 bases separating them. Germline CDR1 reads SGDLS; CDR2 reads YYNGEE. The CDR3 totals 15 residues. The chain's CDR3 is CASSKGAGASYEQYF. The CDR3 bases are TGTGCCAGCAGTAAAGGGGCAGGAGCTAGCTACGAGCAGTACTTC.

The chain employs TRBV5-1 and TRBJ2-3; 12 nucleotides agree with TRBD2. The germline V gene has CDR1 SGHRS and CDR2 YFSETQ. The CDR3 covers 16 residues. V was clipped by 0 bases and J by 5 bases; unmatched bases: 4. The CDR3 loop reads CASSLGLAGVRDTQYF. CDR3 in DNA: TGCGCCAGCAGCTTGGGACTAGCGGGAGTTAGAGATACGCAGTATTTT.

The chain is built from TRBV27 and TRBJ2-6; 7 nucleotides match TRBD2. The CDR3 contains 17 residues. Germline V CDR1 and CDR2: MNHEY, SMNVEV (reference sequence). With 3 bases clipped from V and 4 bases from J, the junction kept 9 bases outside the gene matches. The CDR3 bases are TGTGCCAGCAGTTTCTGGGGGGGAATCTCCGGGGCCAACGTCCTGACTTTC. It is translated as CASSFWGGISGANVLTF.

CDR3 coding DNA: TGTGCCAGCAGCTCCGGACAGGGACCCACAGATACGCAGTATTTT. Its translation is CASSSGQGPTDTQYF. The V and J genes are TRBV7-3 and TRBJ2-3, with 8 bases lining up with TRBD1. CDR3 length equals 15 residues. CDR1 SGHTA and CDR2 FQGTGA come from the germline V gene. V lost 4 bases to trimming and J lost 2 bases; unmatched junction nucleotides: 5.

The chain joins TRBV9 to TRBJ1-2; the match to TRBD1 covers 9 bases. This CDR3 has 13 residues. Germline CDR1 is SGDLS and CDR2 is YYNGEE. V lost 6 bases, J lost 4 bases, and 4 bases stayed unmatched. The CDR3 DNA is TGTGCCAGCACCACAGGGGGCCCCTATGGCTACACCTTC. Translation: CASTTGGPYGYTF.

The V gene is TRBV29-1, the J gene TRBJ2-7; 8 bases line up with TRBD1. The J segment lost 3 bases and the V segment lost 8 bases, leaving 6 bases of the junction unmatched. Germline CDR1 SQVTM, CDR2 ANQGSEA. This CDR3 spans 12 amino acids. CDR3 region: CSYGQGGYEQYF. CDR3 DNA: TGCAGCTACGGACAGGGCGGCTACGAGCAGTACTTC.

The chain links TRBV7-9 to TRBJ2-7, with 8 positions matching TRBD1. The CDR3 spans 15 residues. Germline CDR1 reads SEHNR; CDR2 reads FQNEAQ (reference sequence). The V gene end was trimmed by 5 bases and the J gene end by 0 bases; junction bases not matched to a gene: 6. CDR3 in amino acids: CASSVGQGISYEQYF. Written as DNA, the CDR3 is TGTGCCAGCAGCGTCGGACAGGGCATCTCCTACGAGCAGTACTTC.

The J gene is TRBJ2-5, the V gene TRBV19; 7 bases line up with TRBD2. Trimming at V came to 1 base and at J to 1 base, leaving 3 bases not matched to a gene. The CDR3 is 15 amino acids. Germline assignment: CDR1 LNHDA and CDR2 SQIVND (reference sequence). This CDR3 is CASSIGGGRQETQYF. The CDR3 bases are TGTGCCAGTAGTATAGGCGGGGGACGCCAAGAGACCCAGTACTTC.

The CDR3: CASSLGDDLNEQFF. The DNA for the CDR3 is TGCGCCAGCAGCTTAGGGGATGATCTCAATGAGCAGTTCTTC. This sequence joins TRBV5-1 and TRBJ2-1; D is perhaps TRBD1 (5 bases). The V gene's germline CDR1 is SGHRS and CDR2 YFSETQ. V was cut by 2 bases and J by 6 bases, with 12 bases left in between. The CDR3 spans 14 residues.